This T cell receptor beta chain was recorded in a study of blood T cell repertoires in COVID-19. Study-level background: Whether acute or convalescent, the COVID-19 samples came from the United States, Italy and Spain. In each case, the material was cDNA or gDNA derived from T cells, B-cell-depleted T cells, or PBMCs.

TCRdb's table, derived via immunoSEQ multiplex PCR, lists solely in-frame clones and lacks some. Among 150,000 to 200,000 clones listed, roughly 80% were seen once. The CDR3 is 12 amino acids. CDR1 and CDR2 (germline): SGHDN, FVKESK. V was trimmed by 4 bases and J by 5 bases, leaving 7 bases between them. The TCR comes from a man in his fifties or sixties with active or convalescent COVID-19. V usage is TRBV14 and J usage is TRBJ2-3; weak D call: TRBD1 (5 bases). The sequenced sample consisted of peripheral blood. The CDR3, as DNA: TGTGCCAGCAGCCCGCAGGGAGATACGCAGTATTTT. Its protein is CASSPQGDTQYF. Using reference TRBV14 and TRBJ2-3 for the parts outside the CDR3, the full variable domain is EAGVTQFPSHSVIEKGQTVTLRCDPISGHDNLYWYRRVMGKEIKFLLHFVKESKQDESGMPNNRFLAERTGGTYSTLKVQPAELEDSGVYFCASSPQGDTQYFGPGTRLTVL.